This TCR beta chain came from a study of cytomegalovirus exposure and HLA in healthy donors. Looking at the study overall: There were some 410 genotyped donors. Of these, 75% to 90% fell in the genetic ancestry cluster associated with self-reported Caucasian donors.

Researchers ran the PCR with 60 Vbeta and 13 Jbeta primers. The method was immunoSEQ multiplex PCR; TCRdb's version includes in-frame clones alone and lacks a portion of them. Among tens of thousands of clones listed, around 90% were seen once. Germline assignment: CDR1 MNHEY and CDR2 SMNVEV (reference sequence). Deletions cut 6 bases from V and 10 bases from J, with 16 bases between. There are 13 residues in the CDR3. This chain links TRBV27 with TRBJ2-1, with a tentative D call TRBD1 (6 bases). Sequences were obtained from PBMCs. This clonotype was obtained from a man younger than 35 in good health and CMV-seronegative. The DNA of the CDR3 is TGTGCCAGCAGAAAACAGGGATTCGGAGAGCAGTTCTTC. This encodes CASRKQGFGEQFF.